This T cell receptor (beta chain) came from a study of chronic HIV infection and antiretroviral therapy (dated by TCRdb to between 2014 and 2016). This clonotype has just a few counts. Its antigen has not been determined. The record has no base qualities; no much larger clone is one base away. The library was prepared using 5' RACE. The sequencer was an Illumina MiSeq. TCRdb reprocessed the public reads (quality trimming at Q25 with fastp, clone calling with MiXCR) and kept in-frame beta chains. CDR3 protein sequences are deduplicated, and each keeps its most common genes and DNA. The sample data list approximately 30,000 distinct CDR3 sequences, and more than 7.5% of these were observed just once. About 2.4% of the sample belongs to the ten largest clones. This sequence originates from an adult who had HIV and had not received antiretroviral therapy, or was an uninfected healthy control (not recorded which). Sequenced: peripheral blood.

Here is the DNA: TGTGCCAGCAGCCCCGGGACAGGGGGCTACGAGCAGTACTTC. This translates into CASSPGTGGYEQYF. The chain employs TRBV5-5 and TRBJ2-7, and TRBD1 matches 11 of the central bases. CDR1 and CDR2 (SGHKS, YYEKEE) derive from the germline V gene (reference sequence). Taken from cysteine to phenylalanine, the CDR3 has 14 residues. The entry retains the CDR3 DNA only, 42 bases that are in frame from base 1. Germline trimming: 4 bases from V, 3 bases from J; junction bases outside gene matches: 3.